This TCR beta chain comes out of a study of cytomegalovirus exposure and HLA in healthy donors. For the study at large: Counted in an early data release were 85 million or so unique TCRs from HLA-typed donors. The study's findings and limits: In presence/absence analyses, roughly uniform sequencing depth across donors was assumed.

Researchers ran the PCR with 60 Vbeta and 13 Jbeta primers. The table came from immunoSEQ multiplex PCR; TCRdb's copy has only in-frame clones and leaves some out. Found here are 60,000 to 100,000 clones, around 79% of them singletons; the top ten hold 4.5% to 7%. As regards this clone: Its target is not known.

The CDR3 contains 16 residues. The chain joins TRBV21-1 to TRBJ2-5; TRBD1 was called by the table and not checked on the DNA. TRBV21-1 is noted as a pseudogene. Input material: PBMCs. The receptor was isolated from a male donor in good health and CMV-seropositive. The CDR3 sequence is CASSLPLGAEQETQYF. DNA for the CDR3: TGTGCCAGCAGCCTCCCCCTTGGGGCAGAGCAAGAGACCCAGTACTTC.